The 5 T cell receptor beta chains in this list originate from one sample, sequenced in a study of CD4 and CD8 cells across lung adenocarcinoma regions. TCRdb independently ran MiXCR on the PCR reads; one entry per CDR3 protein. This sample carries around 15,000 distinct CDR3 sequences, approximately 50% of them seen once, and the ten largest clones take over 25%. Material: CD8+ T cells from the center of a lung tumor. The receptors derive from a female donor with lung adenocarcinoma. The CD4 and CD8 labels of this study may be unreliable.

The chain combines TRBV6-1 with TRBJ1-2; the D is unclear. The CDR3 is 13 residues long. V was cut by 2 bases and J by 4 bases, with 8 bases left in between. The germline gives CDR1 MNHNS, CDR2 SASEGT. CDR3 nucleotides: TGTGCCAGCAGTGAATCAACGGGCTATGGCTACACCTTC. It is translated as CASSESTGYGYTF.

A note on this clonotype: A junction end diverges from the germline sequence, so it may reflect a read error. The V gene is TRBV6-1, the J gene TRBJ2-3; the D gene is possibly TRBD2 (5 bases). Per the germline V gene, CDR1 is MNHNS and CDR2 is SASEGT. The CDR3 extends over 14 amino acids. In nucleotides, the CDR3 is TGTGCCAGCAGTAAAGGACCGGAGGCAGAGACCCAGTATTTC. Its protein is CASSKGPEAETQYF.

V usage is TRBV27 and J usage is TRBJ2-3; the match to TRBD2 covers 7 bases. Germline CDR1 and CDR2: MNHEY and SMNVEV (reference sequence). This CDR3 has 14 residues. The chain's CDR3 is CAGKRGGGTDTQYF. In DNA form, the CDR3 reads TGTGCGGGCAAGCGGGGCGGGGGCACAGATACGCAGTATTTT.

This clonotype showed up just a few times. The chain links TRBV25-1 to TRBJ2-5; D tentatively fits TRBD1 or TRBD2 (6 bases each). Trimming removed 3 bases at V and 5 bases at J, with 16 bases between. Germline loops: CDR1 MGHDK, CDR2 SYGVNS. The CDR3 is 15 residues long. The CDR3 DNA reads TGTGCCAGCAGTGAGACGAAGGGGGGATGGGAGACCCAGTACTTC. This gives the protein CASSETKGGWETQYF.

This clonotype was seen at least ten times. The chain combines TRBV6-1 with TRBJ2-3, with D tentatively TRBD2 (7 bases). The CDR3 length is 14 residues. The V end was cut by 6 bases, the J end by 1 base, with 11 bases between. Germline CDR1 MNHNS, CDR2 SASEGT. CDR3 in amino acids: CASRLGGRTDTQYF. As DNA, the CDR3 is TGTGCCAGCAGGCTCGGGGGGCGCACAGATACGCAGTATTTT.